This TCR beta chain was found in a study of T and B cells in COVID-19 patients (dated by TCRdb to 2020 to 2022). Notes on the research overall: In this study, adaptive immunity was profiled in COVID-19 patients who either had active infection or had recovered, using TRB and IGH repertoire sequencing of peripheral blood. A recovered cohort included around 18 patients who provided 20 to 25 samples, and most of these patients had mild to moderate COVID-19 treated on an outpatient basis. The repository of TCR and BCR sequences included approximately 72 time points from about 35 patients, and more than 8.3 million TCR sequences were analysed. Because samples were available both during active disease and after recovery, a couple of patients were counted in both the recovered and the active cohorts. Of the roughly 20 patients in the active-infection cohort, 12 to 13 were critically ill and needed mechanical ventilation or ECMO. For the repertoire analyses, the comparison was an age-matched reference group of a few dozen healthy donors who were negative for COVID-19 antibodies. As many as 9 follow-up blood samples were taken per patient, and some of the samples covered different disease stages within the same individual. In the active-infection cohort, 18 of 20 patients had comorbidities linked to unfavorable COVID-19 outcome. A median age of around 35 years was recorded in the recovered cohort versus 65 to 80 years in the active-infection cohort. The study at large found these results: Strongly skewed TRBV/TRBJ gene usage was reported in patients with COVID-19. The reported TCR clusters were stated to require prospective validation before clinical use. Specific T cell subsets (CD4+/Treg/CD8+) and sorted SARS-CoV-2-responsive or tetramer+ T cells had not yet been sequenced, and these experiments were ongoing. Few blood samples were available from mildly ill patients while symptoms were present or from severe cases at early time points. The size of the cohort was considered insufficient for assessing HLA contributions to COVID-19 susceptibility or severity. In active COVID-19, TRB repertoires were highly clonal, while at recovery, diversity and richness increased above the levels seen in healthy donors. A total of roughly 2,000 TCR clusters were exclusive to the recovered cohort, and approximately 31 of those clusters were low-pGen clusters.

TRB repertoires were amplified from around 250-500 ng of genomic DNA extracted from blood. This clonotype was counted only a few times. Its antigen remains unidentified. Base qualities are not provided; no much larger clone lies one nucleotide away. From V the trimming removes 4 bases and from J it removes 5 bases, while the gene matches leave 7 bases of the junction unaccounted for. The germline V gene supplies CDR1 ENHRY and CDR2 SYGVKD. Counted from cysteine to phenylalanine, this CDR3 has 14 amino acids. Only CDR3 DNA is held: 42 bases, read in frame from base 1. Sequencing was performed on an Illumina MiSeq. TRB rearrangements were amplified by multiplex PCR with BIOMED2 TRB-A/B primer pools. Illumina-compatible adapters and 7-nucleotide sample barcodes were added to the amplicons in two consecutive PCRs. Phusion HS II polymerase was used for all library PCRs. Amplicons were gel-purified with the NucleoSpin Gel and PCR Clean-up kit, quantified on Qubit, and pooled at approximately 3.7 nM. The quality of the amplicon pool was checked on an Agilent 2100 Bioanalyzer prior to Illumina next-generation sequencing. The original methods were these. Annotation of TRB rearrangements was done in MiXCR 3.0.8 with the default MiXCR reference library. Non-productive reads and sequences with fewer than 2 reads were removed, and each unique CDR3 nucleotide sequence was counted as one clone. R 3.5.1 was used to calculate clonality, diversity, richness and V-J gene usage. TCR clustering by CDR3 similarity used GLIPH2, with generation probabilities calculated by OLGA. Only GLIPH2 clusters containing at least four unique TCR clonotypes present in at least three individuals were kept. TCRdb reprocessed the public reads (quality trimming at Q25 with fastp, clone calling with MiXCR) and kept in-frame beta chains. Here each entry gathers all rows of one CDR3 protein and keeps the most common genes and DNA. TCRdb, rather than the study authors, made the V and J calls. This sample holds roughly 13,000 distinct CDR3 sequences; 28% were observed only once. The biggest ten clones account for about 6.5% of the sample.

Sequenced material: blood. The rearranged segments are TRBV10-3 and TRBJ1-1, and TRBD1 matches 7 of the central bases. This TCR was sampled from a human donor who had recovered from COVID-19. In nucleotides, the sequence is TGTGCCATCAGTGGGGGGACAGTTTGGACTGAAGCTTTCTTT. Its protein is CAISGGTVWTEAFF.